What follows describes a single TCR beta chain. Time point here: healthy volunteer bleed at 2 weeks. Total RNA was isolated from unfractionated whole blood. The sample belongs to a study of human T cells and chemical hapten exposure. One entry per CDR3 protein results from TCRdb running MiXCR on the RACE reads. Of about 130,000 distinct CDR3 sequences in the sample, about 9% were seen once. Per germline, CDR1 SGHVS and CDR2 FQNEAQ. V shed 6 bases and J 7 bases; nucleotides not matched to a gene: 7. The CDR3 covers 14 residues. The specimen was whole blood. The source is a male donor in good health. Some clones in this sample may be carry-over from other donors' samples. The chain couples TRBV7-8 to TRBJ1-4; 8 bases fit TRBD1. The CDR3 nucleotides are TGTGCCAGCAGTTGGACAGGGATCAGTGAAAAACTGTTTTTT. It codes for CASSWTGISEKLFF.